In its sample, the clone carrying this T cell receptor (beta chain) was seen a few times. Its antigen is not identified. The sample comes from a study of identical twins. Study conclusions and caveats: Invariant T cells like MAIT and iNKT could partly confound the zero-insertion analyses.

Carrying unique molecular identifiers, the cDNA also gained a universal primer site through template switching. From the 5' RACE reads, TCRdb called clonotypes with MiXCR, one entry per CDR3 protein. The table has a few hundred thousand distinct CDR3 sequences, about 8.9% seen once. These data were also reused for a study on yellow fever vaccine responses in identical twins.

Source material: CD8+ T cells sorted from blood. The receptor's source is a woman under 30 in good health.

The CDR3 DNA follows: TGTGCCACCAGAACGACTAAAAGCGGACAGGGCAGCTACGAGCAGTACTTC. This encodes CATRTTKSGQGSYEQYF. The chain combines TRBV15 with TRBJ2-7; TRBD1 agrees at 8 bases. CDR1 LNHNV and CDR2 YYDKDF come from the germline V gene (reference sequence). Germline trimming cut 6 bases from V and 3 bases from J; bases unmatched to any gene: 16. The CDR3 contains 17 residues.